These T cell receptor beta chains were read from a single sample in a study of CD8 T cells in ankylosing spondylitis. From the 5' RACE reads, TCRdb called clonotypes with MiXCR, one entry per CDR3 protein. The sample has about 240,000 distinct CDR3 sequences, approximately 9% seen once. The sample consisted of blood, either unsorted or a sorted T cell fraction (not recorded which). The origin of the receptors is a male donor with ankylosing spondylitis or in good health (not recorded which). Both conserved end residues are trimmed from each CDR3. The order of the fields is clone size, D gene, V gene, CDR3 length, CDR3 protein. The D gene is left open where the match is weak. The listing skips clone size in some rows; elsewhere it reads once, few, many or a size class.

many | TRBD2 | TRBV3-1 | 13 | ASSQVAGGENEQY
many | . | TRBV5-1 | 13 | ASSLVQNSGNTIY
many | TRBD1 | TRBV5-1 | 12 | ASSFDRDTDTQY
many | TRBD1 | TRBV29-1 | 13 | SVASWDRGYTEAF
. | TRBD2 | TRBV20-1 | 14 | SARDRLPSGSYEQY
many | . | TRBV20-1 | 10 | SASSRVETQY
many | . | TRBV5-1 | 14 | ASSLASGQTLWEQY
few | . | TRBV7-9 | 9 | ASGISDTQY
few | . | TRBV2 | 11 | ASSLPYTDTQY
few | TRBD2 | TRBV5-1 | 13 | ASSLPGLATGELF
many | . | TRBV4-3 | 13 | ASSQEVQGHYGYT
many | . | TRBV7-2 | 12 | ASSPGLGTDTQY
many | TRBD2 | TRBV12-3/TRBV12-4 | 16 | ASSLSGSGAGGLNEQF
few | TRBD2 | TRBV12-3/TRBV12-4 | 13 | ASSPGERGGYEQY
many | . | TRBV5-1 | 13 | ASRKEGQTFYGYT
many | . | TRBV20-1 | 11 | SAEGDSTDTQY
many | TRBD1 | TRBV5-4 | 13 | ASSLSGQGGNEQF
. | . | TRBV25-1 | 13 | ASSEYGAQQETQY
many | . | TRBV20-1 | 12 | SASGARGTDTQY
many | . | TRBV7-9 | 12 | ASSLRGFTGELF
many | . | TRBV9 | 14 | ASSVGGQIASYEQY
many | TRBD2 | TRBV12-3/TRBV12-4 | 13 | ASSLSASGGYEQY
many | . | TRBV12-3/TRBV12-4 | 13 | ASSFGPPGNQPQH
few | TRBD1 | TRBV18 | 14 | ASSPLGQTGRQPQH
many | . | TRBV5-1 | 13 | ASSTGTFSGNTIY
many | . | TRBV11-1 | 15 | ASSVGQLLSGANVLT
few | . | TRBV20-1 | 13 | SARDLRRQVNEQF
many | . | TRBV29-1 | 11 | SVAAALNTEAF
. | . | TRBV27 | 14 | ASSSTGTISYNEQF
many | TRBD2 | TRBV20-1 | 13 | SANGLAARTDTQY
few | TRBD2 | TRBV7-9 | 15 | ASSLSDLAGGTDTQY
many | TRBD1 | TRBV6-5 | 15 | ASSYSAPGTAGNTIY
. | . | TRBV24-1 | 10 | ATSDWRETQY
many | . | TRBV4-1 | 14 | ASSQDYSGSSYEQY
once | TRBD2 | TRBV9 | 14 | ASSVANSGAYNEQF
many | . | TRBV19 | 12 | ASSIARGVYEQY
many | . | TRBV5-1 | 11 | ASSLVAVNEQF
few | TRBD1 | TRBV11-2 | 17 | ASSLGTGGILTRLYGYT
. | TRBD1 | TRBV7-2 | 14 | ASSYRTGRGYNKQF
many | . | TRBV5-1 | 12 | ASSPNQGTYEQY
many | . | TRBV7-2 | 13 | ASSPALGAVDTQY
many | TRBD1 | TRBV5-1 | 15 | ASSFSNPGTGGNEQY